This TCR beta chain was documented in a study of CD8+ T cells in alopecia areata (dated by TCRdb to about 2018). For the wider study: The treated patients took part in an open-label pilot trial in which moderate-to-severe alopecia areata was treated with oral tofacitinib at 5 to 10 mg twice daily. Patients on tofacitinib were biopsied at baseline and after 4 and 24 weeks of treatment, and several of the patients also had a later scalp biopsy. The SALT score, which quantifies the percentage of affected scalp surface area, was used to measure disease severity in treated patients. immunoSEQ multiplex PCR using 35 Vbeta forward primers and 13 Jbeta reverse primers was used to amplify TCRbeta CDR3 regions. Clonality in the scalp was compared among normal scalp (n=4), patchy alopecia areata scalp (n=8), and alopecia totalis/universalis scalp (n=8). In both human patients and the C3H/HeJ mouse model, the study applied high-throughput TCRbeta sequencing to look at T cell clonal expansion in alopecia areata. In humans, TCRbeta sequencing was performed on scalp tissue and on sorted CD4+ and CD8+ peripheral blood T cells from healthy controls and from patients with patchy or totalis/universalis alopecia areata. RNA was extracted with the PAXgene miRNA kit for fixed scalp, the miRNeasy kit for PBMCs, and the RNeasy kit for mouse skin. Tofacitinib was given for 6 to 18 months, followed by 6 months of follow-up off drug to assess delayed response and recurrence.

Interpreted using the paper, the treatment or condition label stands for: oral pan-JAK inhibitor, 5-10 mg twice daily. Lesional scalp punch biopsies and peripheral blood were obtained from alopecia areata patients. PBMCs were isolated by density centrifugation and stained for CD3, CD4 and CD8, after which CD4+ and CD8+ T cells were sorted on a FACSAria. A remark on this clone: Its antigen is currently not known. Base qualities were left out, and no much larger clone turns up one base away.

Paper-wide results and their limitations: Scalp clonality and the number of expanded CD8+ clones among the top 100 scalp clones were significantly decreased by tofacitinib. Higher clonality and more expanded CD8+ clones were observed in lesional scalp than in normal scalp, particularly in alopecia totalis/universalis, a finding suggestive of antigenic drive. Unlike mouse skin, where gammadelta T cells dominate, normal human skin contains resident alphabeta T cells that get sequenced too, which complicates analysis of the scalp TCR repertoire. TCR sequences shared between patients were less clear than in mice, possibly partly because of HLA diversity in the patient population. Many expanded lesional clones were found to persist in scalp and blood during tofacitinib treatment, and relapse after treatment cessation may be partly explained by this persistence. Because the treated cohort was small and included a single nonresponder, larger studies are needed to assess links between baseline CD8+ expansion and response.

The method behind the library was the immunoSEQ multiplex PCR assay. For TCR sequencing, RNA was extracted from every sample and reverse transcribed into cDNA to serve as template. SuperScript III was used for first-strand cDNA synthesis, primed with a 2:1 mix of oligo-dT and random hexamers. A synthetic immune receptor repertoire was used to gauge amplification bias, and whatever bias remained was removed computationally. From the authors' description of their analysis: Raw reads were preprocessed for error removal, and CDR3 was defined according to IMGT conventions as running from the conserved cysteine to phenylalanine. To get clonality, Shannon entropy was normalized by log2 of the number of productive unique TCRs and the result was subtracted from 1. Whether each scalp clone was CD4 or CD8 was inferred by checking scalp TCRbeta sequences against the CD4 and CD8 repertoires from sorted blood. TCRdb's version of the immuneACCESS table is confined to in-frame rearrangements and falls short of the full clone set. An unresolved V gene accounts for under half of the shortfall where checked; the remainder is of unknown origin. V, J and clone size derive from that table, while D and trimming were established from the DNA sequence. This sample is represented by 93,000 or so clones; under 90% of them were singletons. Over 8.5% of the sample lies in the top ten.

This TCR derives from a human donor with alopecia areata. The source was CD8+ T cells sorted from blood, collected at week 34, from a patient treated with tofacitinib.

At the DNA level, the sequence is TGCAGCGTTTATAGTTGGGGGACTAGCTACCACAATGAGCAGTTCTTC. The encoded protein is CSVYSWGTSYHNEQFF. Here the chain combines TRBV29-1 and TRBJ2-1; the central 9 bases match TRBD2. Trimmed from V: 5 bases; trimmed from J: 5 bases; junction bases lacking a gene match: 13. The germline V gene sets CDR1 to SQVTM and CDR2 to ANQGSEA. There are 16 amino acids in the CDR3, from cysteine to phenylalanine inclusive. Only CDR3 DNA is held: 48 bases, read in frame from base 1.